This TCR beta chain derives from a study of blood T cell repertoires in COVID-19. About the research overall: Cohort 3 recovery required two negative PCRs, clearance, or symptom resolution. From T cells, B-cell-depleted T cells, or PBMCs came the material, which was cDNA or gDNA.

Method: immunoSEQ multiplex PCR; TCRdb's copy keeps in-frame clones and lacks some. The sample has 300,000 to 450,000 clones, about 87% seen once. Study members were between about 18 and 95 years old and lived in 24 US regions. This clone has a handful of counts. Germline CDR1 is MNHEY and CDR2 is SMNVEV (reference sequence). V lost 2 bases and J lost 6, with 14 bases in between. This CDR3 has 14 residues. The material sequenced was PBMCs or T cells enriched from blood (not recorded which). This TCR came from a man between 35 and 55 years old in a cohort exposed to, infected with or recovered from COVID-19 (not recorded which). This sequence joins TRBV27 and TRBJ2-7, with a weak D call TRBD1 (6 bases). The CDR3 DNA reads as TGTGCCAGCAGTTTACAGGGGTCAACTTCCGAGCAGTACTTC. It is translated as CASSLQGSTSEQYF.